This TCR beta chain was identified during a study of cytomegalovirus exposure and HLA in healthy donors (dated by TCRdb to between 2016 and 2019). About the investigation overall: According to a later analysis, the 120 or so validation repertoires were produced on the same platform as the approximately 690 repertoires of the first cohort. The study was designed to test whether signatures of past pathogen exposure could be identified by cataloging public T cell receptors. Besides the first cohort of some 670 subjects, a separate validation cohort made up of 120 different subjects was used. To predict cytomegalovirus infection status, the study combined high-throughput TCR immunosequencing, statistical association of individual TCRs with disease status, and machine learning.

Library preparation used the immunoSEQ multiplex PCR assay. The study's own analysis went as follows. A statistical classification framework was built for diagnosing cytomegalovirus status from the catalog of TCR beta chain sequences. Imported from immuneACCESS, the table was reduced by TCRdb to in-frame sequences with V and J called. These copies leave out some clones; in studies compared against another copy, an unresolved V gene accounts for under half, and the cause of the remainder is not known. The V and J calls and the clone size are those of that table, but D and trimming were determined from the DNA. Across this sample there are fewer than 200,000 clones, with about 83% seen only once. Roughly 1.5% of the sample rests with the top ten. Findings and caveats that apply to the study as a whole: The study listed 164 TCR beta chains as associated with cytomegalovirus. Most TCR sequences were seen in very few donors, while some public TCRs were found in many individuals. All 120 repertoires were used to score co-occurrence in the validation cohort in a later analysis, because that analysis had no HLA typing for the cohort. Three of the identified cytomegalovirus-associated TCR beta chains were confirmed in vitro to be specific for cytomegalovirus antigens. In a later analysis, TCRs clustered in the first cohort were found to also tend to co-occur in the roughly 130 validation repertoires, with approximately 93% of cluster scores above 0. According to the authors, the approach could potentially be generalized to other disease states and immunological phenotypes. The classifier was reported to diagnose cytomegalovirus status with high specificity and sensitivity in both the original cohort and the validation cohort.

V is cut back by 1 base and J by 2 bases, with 6 bases in the junction unmatched. The CDR1 and CDR2 encoded by the germline V gene are SGHRS and YFSETQ. The CDR3 starts with the cysteine, ends with the phenylalanine, and has 16 residues. Solely the CDR3 DNA is kept, with 48 bases framed from the first base. Regarding this clone: The clone's antigen remains unknown. The sample holds no much larger clone one base away, and base qualities are not on file.

Donors formed part of the validation cohort, which comprised 120 subjects and was distinct from the first cohort of 690 or so subjects. The chain joins TRBV5-1 to TRBJ2-3, with 8 bases matching TRBD2. The source is a woman aged 25 to 45 in good health and CMV-seronegative. Sequencing was carried out using PBMCs. The nucleotides read TGCGCCAGCAGCTTGAAGGGCGGGGGGTACACAGATACGCAGTATTTT. This gives the protein CASSLKGGGYTDTQYF.